Following are 28 T cell receptor beta chains from one sample sequenced in a study of graft-versus-host responses after intestinal transplantation. These receptors' targets are unknown. Here immunoSEQ multiplex PCR was the method, and the copy in TCRdb shows in-frame clones only, minus some. This table holds roughly 92,000 clones, 90% found once. This material consisted of unstimulated CD4+ T cells sorted from spleen or lymph node cells, taken before intestinal transplant. The receptors were sampled from a human donor who received an intestinal transplant.

J is TRBJ1-4 and V is TRBV29-1; D gene unclear. This CDR3 comprises 15 residues. CDR1 and CDR2 from the germline V gene are SQVTM and ANQGSEA. The germline V and J ends were trimmed by 0 bases and 0 bases, with 8 bases remaining between them. CDR3 region: CSVEDLSATNEKLFF. CDR3 bases: TGCAGCGTTGAAGATCTCTCAGCAACTAATGAAAAACTGTTTTTT.

This clone was picked up one time. Germline and junction disagree at one end, which may indicate a read error. The V call is TRBV12-5, the J call TRBJ1-1; D possibly corresponds to TRBD1 (6 bases). Germline V CDR1 and CDR2: LGHNT, FRNRAP. This CDR3 spans 13 amino acids. The CDR3 spells CASGQAPTGVLIF. In DNA, the CDR3 is TGTGCTAGTGGTCAGGCCCCGACAGGCGTCCTTATCTTT. The full variable domain, in which reference TRBV12-5 and TRBJ1-1 provide the parts outside the CDR3, is DARVTQTPRHKVTEMGQEVTMRCQPILGHNTVFWYRQTMMQGLELLAYFRNRAPLDDSGMPKDRFSAEMPDATLATLKIQPSEPRDSAVYFCASGQAPTGVLIFGQGTRLTVV.

The gene calls are TRBV10-3 and TRBJ2-7, with 8 bases fitting TRBD2. In germline, CDR1 is ENHRY, CDR2 SYGVKD. The CDR3 totals 15 residues. The V segment lost 5 bases and the J segment 4 bases; nucleotides outside the gene matches: 10. In nucleotides, the CDR3 is TGTGCCATCAGTTTCGCCAGCGGGGGTAATTACGAGCAGTACTTC. Its protein is CAISFASGGNYEQYF.

The table lists this clone with a count of one. This rearrangement joins TRBV2 to TRBJ2-2, with 8 bases that match TRBD1. Unmatched junction bases numbered 7, after V lost 7 bases and J lost 3 bases. Germline CDR1 is SNHLY and CDR2 is FYNNEI. This CDR3 has 15 residues. The DNA for the CDR3 is TGTGCCAGCACCCAGGGGGCGGGTGACACCGGGGAGCTGTTTTTT. Translation gives CASTQGAGDTGELFF. Looking up the rest from reference TRBV2 and TRBJ2-2 gives the full variable domain: EPEVTQTPSHQVTQMGQEVILRCVPISNHLYFYWYRQILGQKVEFLVSFYNNEISEKSEIFDDQFSVERPDGSNFTLKIRSTKLEDSAMYFCASTQGAGDTGELFFGEGSRLTVL.

The rearrangement joins TRBV7-3 to TRBJ1-2; maybe TRBD1 (5 bases). There are 15 residues in the CDR3. The V end lost 2 bases, the J end lost 0 bases, and 10 bases lay between the germline ends. Germline assignment: CDR1 SGHTA and CDR2 FQGTGA. The CDR3 loop reads CASSLGAEANYGYTF. Here the CDR3 DNA reads TGTGCCAGCAGCTTAGGGGCTGAAGCTAACTATGGCTACACCTTC.

The chain employs TRBV29-1 and TRBJ2-5; a possible D gene is TRBD2 (5 bases). The CDR3 is made up of 11 amino acids. CDR1 is SQVTM and CDR2 is ANQGSEA in the germline V gene. With 7 bases removed from V and 5 bases from J, the gap between germline ends came to 11 bases. In nucleotides, the CDR3 is TGCAGCGCCCCCCGAGGGGAGACCCAGTACTTC. Its translation is CSAPRGETQYF.

The sample holds a few counts of this clone. The chain carries TRBV27 and TRBJ2-5; 9 positions agree with TRBD2. Germline assignment: CDR1 MNHEY and CDR2 SMNVEV (reference sequence). The CDR3 runs to 13 residues. V dropped 10 bases and J dropped 2; count of bases not matched to a gene: 5. The DNA of the CDR3 is TGTGCCACCGCTAGCGGGGCGCAAGAGACCCAGTACTTC. This sequence encodes CATASGAQETQYF.

The CDR3 DNA reads as TGTGCCAGCAGCGACAGGGCCCGAACCTACGAGCAGTACTTC. Translating gives CASSDRARTYEQYF. The chain joins TRBV11-2 to TRBJ2-7, with 7 bases matching TRBD1. Germline V gives CDR1 SGHAT, CDR2 FQNNGV. J lost 2 bases, V lost 5 bases, and 6 bases had no gene match. This CDR3 spans 14 amino acids.

The CDR3 protein is CATSKDRLNRGSGNTIYF. CDR3 nucleotides: TGTGCCACCAGCAAAGACCGCTTAAACAGGGGGTCTGGAAACACCATATATTTT. The V gene is TRBV15, the J gene TRBJ1-3, with 8 bases aligning to TRBD1. The CDR3 is made up of 18 amino acids. In germline, CDR1 is LNHNV, CDR2 YYDKDF (reference sequence). V dropped 4 bases and J dropped 1; count of bases not matched to a gene: 12. Complete variable domain (other parts from reference TRBV15 and TRBJ1-3): DAMVIQNPRYQVTQFGKPVTLSCSQTLNHNVMYWYQQKSSQAPKLLFHYYDKDFNNEADTPDNFQSRRPNTSFCFLDIRSPGLGDTAMYLCATSKDRLNRGSGNTIYFGEGSWLTVV.

V and J are TRBV2 and TRBJ2-5; D is perhaps TRBD1 (5 bases). Trimming cost V 6 bases and J 1 base, with 12 bases left between them. CDR3 length: 14 residues. CDR1 is SNHLY and CDR2 is FYNNEI in the germline V gene. For the CDR3, the DNA is TGTGCCAGCAGACCAGGGAACCGCCAAGAGACCCAGTACTTC. It specifies CASRPGNRQETQYF.

The rearrangement uses TRBV5-6 and TRBJ2-5; D is unclear. V was trimmed by 0 bases and J by 4 bases, leaving 10 bases between them. CDR1 and CDR2 (germline): SGHDT, YYEEEE. This CDR3 has 14 amino acids. The CDR3 spells CASSLAVAPETQYF. The DNA of the CDR3 is TGTGCCAGCAGCTTGGCAGTGGCCCCAGAGACCCAGTACTTC.

The chain uses TRBV9 and TRBJ2-3; no reliable D call. V lost 0 bases to trimming and J lost 4 bases, with 6 bases between them. Germline V gene sequence: CDR1 SGDLS, CDR2 YYNGEE. The CDR3 has 13 residues. In DNA, the CDR3 is TGTGCCAGCAGCGTAGTTGGAGCAGATACGCAGTATTTT. The encoded protein is CASSVVGADTQYF.

The chain couples TRBV5-6 to TRBJ2-7; 11 bases line up with TRBD2. The V gene's germline CDR1 is SGHDT and CDR2 YYEEEE. The CDR3 length is 14 residues. Germline trimming cut 4 bases from V and 4 bases from J; bases unmatched to any gene: 4. CDR3 protein: CASSHTSGSYEQYF. The CDR3 DNA sequence: TGTGCCAGCAGCCACACTAGCGGGAGTTACGAGCAGTACTTC.

The chain joins TRBV5-1 to TRBJ2-1; TRBD2 is a possible D gene (6 bases). Germline V gene sequence: CDR1 SGHRS, CDR2 YFSETQ. Trimming left V 3 bases short and J 0 bases short, with 13 bases between. CDR3 length: 16 amino acids. The CDR3 DNA reads TGCGCCAGCAGCTCGACCTCCGGGAGCTCCTACAATGAGCAGTTCTTC. It is translated as CASSSTSGSSYNEQFF.

The chain links TRBV10-3 to TRBJ2-3; TRBD2 matches 7 bases. The CDR3 has 13 residues. Germline lookup yields CDR1 ENHRY and CDR2 SYGVKD. The trim removed 6 bases at V and 4 bases at J, leaving 4 bases unmatched. The CDR3 here is CAIRSTSPDTQYF. As DNA, the CDR3 is TGTGCCATCAGGTCGACTAGCCCAGATACGCAGTATTTT.

In its sample, this clone was seen once. This chain links TRBV27 with TRBJ2-2; perhaps TRBD2 as D (6 bases). V lost 2 bases and J lost 6, with 13 bases in between. There are 15 residues in the CDR3. Germline lookup yields CDR1 MNHEY and CDR2 SMNVEV (reference sequence). The CDR3 here is CASSLRPGSAGELFF. The CDR3 nucleotides read TGTGCCAGCAGTTTAAGACCCGGGAGCGCCGGGGAGCTGTTTTTT.

The chain joins TRBV7-9 to TRBJ2-5, with D uncertain. The ends were cut back, 1 base at V and 5 bases at J, with 17 bases in the middle. The CDR3 length is 16 residues. Looked up from germline, CDR1 is SEHNR and CDR2 is FQNEAQ (reference sequence). CDR3 amino acids: CASSLGAGVGRETQYF. CDR3 DNA: TGTGCCAGCAGCTTAGGGGCAGGCGTGGGCAGGGAGACCCAGTACTTC.

This chain connects TRBV6-5 to TRBJ2-1; D may be TRBD2 (6 bases). Trimming took off 2 bases at V and 7 bases at J, with 18 bases between the two ends. The CDR3 covers 16 residues. CDR1 and CDR2 (germline): MNHEY, SVGAGI. The CDR3 region is CASSYLPGVVSNEQFF. CDR3 DNA sequence: TGTGCCAGCAGTTACCTTCCGGGGGTAGTTTCAAATGAGCAGTTCTTC.

V is TRBV12-5 and J is TRBJ1-3, with D maybe TRBD1 (5 bases). Germline loops: CDR1 LGHNT, CDR2 FRNRAP. The CDR3 consists of 14 residues. V shed 5 bases and J shed 4 bases, with 12 bases lying between them. CDR3 residues: CASGPGTPGNTIYF. The CDR3 DNA is TGTGCTAGTGGTCCAGGGACTCCGGGAAACACCATATATTTT.

The chain uses TRBV6-5 and TRBJ1-5; TRBD1 is a possible D gene (6 bases). Trimming left V 0 bases short and J 7 bases short, with 13 bases between. Germline CDR1 and CDR2: MNHEY and SVGAGI. CDR3 length: 15 amino acids. CDR3 protein: CASSYSARGRQPQHF. The DNA of the CDR3 is TGTGCCAGCAGTTACTCAGCCAGGGGAAGGCAGCCCCAGCATTTT.

A word on this clone: A junction boundary mismatches the germline segment, possibly from a read error. This chain links TRBV5-1 with TRBJ2-5; D may be TRBD1 (7 bases). The J call may be faulty, since TRBJ2-7 better matches the DNA end. CDR1 is SGHRS and CDR2 is YFSETQ in the germline V gene. The CDR3 spans 14 residues. The CDR3 bases are TGCGCCAGCCGCTTTGGAGGGGGCGGGTACGAGCAGTACTTC. This translates into CASRFGGGGYEQYF.

The gene calls are TRBV7-9 and TRBJ1-5; a weak D match, TRBD1 (5 bases). Germline V lookup: CDR1 SEHNR, CDR2 FQNEAQ (reference sequence). The CDR3 is made up of 14 amino acids. With 3 bases removed from V and 5 bases from J, the gap between germline ends came to 11 bases. CDR3 amino acids: CASSFGGVDQPQHF. CDR3 nucleotides: TGTGCCAGCAGCTTCGGGGGTGTCGATCAGCCCCAGCATTTT.

CDR3 bases: TGTGCCAGCAGTCCCGGGACTAGCGGCACAGATACGCAGTATTTT. Translated: CASSPGTSGTDTQYF. The chain recombines TRBV5-4 with TRBJ2-3; 10 nucleotides line up with TRBD2. Germline values: CDR1 SGHNT, CDR2 YYREEE (reference sequence). The CDR3 extends over 15 amino acids. J lost 1 base, V lost 5 bases, and 4 bases had no gene match.

The chain links TRBV19 to TRBJ1-5; D is undetermined. CDR3 length: 13 amino acids. V was pared by 4 bases and J by 6 bases, with 10 bases between. Germline loops: CDR1 LNHDA, CDR2 SQIVND (reference sequence). The CDR3: CASSNQFGQPQHF. As DNA, the CDR3 is TGTGCCAGTAGTAACCAATTCGGTCAGCCCCAGCATTTT. Using reference TRBV19 and TRBJ1-5 for the parts outside the CDR3, the full variable domain is DGGITQSPKYLFRKEGQNVTLSCEQNLNHDAMYWYRQDPGQGLRLIYYSQIVNDFQKGDIAEGYSVSREKKESFPLTVTSAQKNPTAFYLCASSNQFGQPQHFGDGTRLSIL.

This rearrangement joins TRBV2 to TRBJ2-6, with 8 bases aligning to TRBD1. Germline V gene lookup returns CDR1 SNHLY and CDR2 FYNNEI. V trimming: 8 bases; J trimming: 4 bases; junction bases outside the gene matches: 1. This CDR3 has 13 amino acids. The CDR3 loop reads CASRQGGANVLTF. The DNA of the CDR3 is TGTGCCAGCCGACAGGGGGGGGCCAACGTCCTGACTTTC.

The chain is built from TRBV19 and TRBJ2-7; 7 bases line up with TRBD1. Germline V gene sequence: CDR1 LNHDA, CDR2 SQIVND (reference sequence). There are 12 residues in the CDR3. V shed 4 bases and J 12 bases; nucleotides not matched to a gene: 9. DNA of the CDR3: TGTGCCAGTAGTACCCGGGACAGACGCCTGTACTTC. Translated, it gives CASSTRDRRLYF. Supplemented by reference TRBV19 and TRBJ2-7, the full variable domain reads DGGITQSPKYLFRKEGQNVTLSCEQNLNHDAMYWYRQDPGQGLRLIYYSQIVNDFQKGDIAEGYSVSREKKESFPLTVTSAQKNPTAFYLCASSTRDRRLYFGPGTRLTVT.

J is TRBJ2-7 and V is TRBV7-2, with TRBD1 as a possible D gene (6 bases). V gave up 5 bases and J gave up 2 bases, with 16 bases separating them. The CDR3 has 15 amino acids. Germline CDR1 reads SGHTA; CDR2 reads FQGNSA. For the CDR3, the DNA is TGTGCCAGCAGCCGCGATGGGGGCTTAACCTACGAGCAGTACTTC. Translation: CASSRDGGLTYEQYF.

This clone was detected once. The J gene is TRBJ2-7, the V gene TRBV19; 9 positions match TRBD1. CDR3 length: 15 residues. The junction had 10 bases not matched to a gene; V was cut back by 6 bases and J by 4 bases. Germline CDR1 and CDR2: LNHDA and SQIVND (reference sequence). This CDR3 is CASSVKPGQGYEQYF. DNA for the CDR3: TGTGCCAGTAGCGTCAAACCGGGACAGGGTTACGAGCAGTACTTC.